This entry is about one T cell receptor beta chain. Its specificity is unknown. PCR amplification relied on 60 Vbeta primers (plus 13 Jbeta primers). The assay was immunoSEQ multiplex PCR, and TCRdb's table has in-frame clones only and misses some. The repertoire includes 160,000 or so clones, roughly two thirds of them detected once, and 2.8% sits in the top ten. This entry is derived from a study of cytomegalovirus exposure and HLA in healthy donors. V was clipped by 1 base and J by 4 bases; unmatched bases: 11. This CDR3 comprises 18 residues. Germline CDR1 and CDR2: MGHRA and YSYEKL. Regarding the study as a whole: The availability of immune exposure information extended only to CMV serostatus. The authors enumerated over 150 TCR beta chains as linked to cytomegalovirus. A later analysis reportedly identified an Asian-associated ancestry cluster as carrying fewer N-insertions than the 666-donor mean.

The sequenced sample consisted of PBMCs. This TCR was recovered from a woman aged 25 to 39 in good health and CMV-seronegative. The V gene is TRBV4-1, the J gene TRBJ2-1; 9 bases are shared with TRBD2. The CDR3 DNA sequence: TGCGCCAGCAGCCAAGTTTTTCGGACTAGCGCTAATTACAATGAGCAGTTCTTC. Protein: CASSQVFRTSANYNEQFF.